This T cell receptor beta chain was identified in a study of control samples from healthy donors and cancer patients. Only in-frame clones appear in the TCRdb table, and some are missing; sequencing was by immunoSEQ multiplex PCR. The table records under 200,000 clones, more than 85% of them present only once. The V gene lost 0 bases and the J gene lost 2 bases, with 14 bases spanning the gap. Germline values: CDR1 SGHNT, CDR2 YYREEE (reference sequence). There are 16 residues in the CDR3. The sample comprised blood. The chain employs TRBV5-4 and TRBJ2-5, with unresolved D. This receptor was identified in a woman in her thirties in good health. The CDR3: CASSLAAIPLQETQYF. Written as DNA, the CDR3 is TGTGCCAGCAGCTTGGCGGCGATACCATTGCAAGAGACCCAGTACTTC.